This entry describes one T cell receptor beta chain. As handled by the study authors: How many nucleated cells were present was estimated from reference gene primer amplification. Using immunoSEQ multiplex PCR, the repertoire was profiled, and TCRdb retains in-frame clones only, with some absent. The V and J calls and clone size are taken from that table; D and trimming were inferred from the DNA. The sample lists 110,000 to 150,000 clones, roughly 91% occurring once. The junction had 3 bases not matched to a gene; V was cut back by 3 bases and J by 4 bases. The CDR3 spans 15 residues. This specimen belongs to a study of blood T cell repertoires in COVID-19. Study overall: Acute and convalescent COVID-19 samples came from the United States, Italy and Spain. T cells, B-cell-depleted T cells, or PBMCs provided the cDNA or gDNA that served as material.

The source is a man in his sixties with active or convalescent COVID-19. This chain connects TRBV23-1 to TRBJ1-5; 10 bases map to TRBD1. TRBV23-1 qualifies as an ORF whose function is uncertain. Sample: peripheral blood. CDR3 region: CASSHPGQGNQPQHF. The DNA of the CDR3 is TGCGCCAGCAGTCACCCGGGACAGGGGAATCAGCCCCAGCATTTT.